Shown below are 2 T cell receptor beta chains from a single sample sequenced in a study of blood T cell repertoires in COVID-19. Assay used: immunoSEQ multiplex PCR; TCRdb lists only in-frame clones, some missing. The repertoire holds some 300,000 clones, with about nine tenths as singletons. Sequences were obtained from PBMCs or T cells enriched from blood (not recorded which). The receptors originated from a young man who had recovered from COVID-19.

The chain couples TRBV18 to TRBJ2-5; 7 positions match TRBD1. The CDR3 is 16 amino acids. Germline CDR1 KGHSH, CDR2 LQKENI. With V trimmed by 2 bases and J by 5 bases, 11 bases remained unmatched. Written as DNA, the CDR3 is TGTGCCAGCTCACCAGGGACAGCGCCGGACATGGAGACCCAGTACTTC. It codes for CASSPGTAPDMETQYF.

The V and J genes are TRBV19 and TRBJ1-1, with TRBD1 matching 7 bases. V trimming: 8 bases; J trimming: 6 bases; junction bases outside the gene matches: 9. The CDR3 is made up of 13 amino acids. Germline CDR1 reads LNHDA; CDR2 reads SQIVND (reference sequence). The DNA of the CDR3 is TGTGCCAGTCACGACAGGGACTGGTCTGAAGCTTTCTTT. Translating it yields CASHDRDWSEAFF.